One sample yielded the 7 T cell receptor beta chains listed below, sequenced in a study of identical twins. In TCRdb, the 5' RACE reads were re-called with MiXCR into one record per CDR3 protein. The sample holds 690,000 or so distinct CDR3 sequences; around 5.7% are singletons and the top ten take around 1.9%. The sample comprised naive T cells sorted from blood. These receptors were taken from a man aged 18 to 30 in good health.

This clonotype has ten or more counts. The chain has TRBV29-1 and TRBJ2-2; 7 positions match TRBD2. This CDR3 contains 14 residues. Germline CDR1 and CDR2: SQVTM and ANQGSEA. Trimming removed 4 bases from V and 4 bases from J; junction bases left unmatched: 6. The CDR3 loop reads CSVVSSSGTGELFF. The DNA of the CDR3 is TGCAGCGTTGTTTCTTCTAGCGGCACCGGGGAGCTGTTTTTT.

This clonotype was seen a few times. The chain is built from TRBV6-1 and TRBJ2-1; 7 bases match TRBD2. V was pared by 6 bases and J by 3 bases, with 8 bases of the junction left unmatched. This CDR3 is built from 15 residues. Germline CDR1 and CDR2: MNHNS and SASEGT. CDR3 DNA: TGTGCCAGCAGGTCCCGGGAGGCCCTCTACAATGAGCAGTTCTTC. This sequence encodes CASRSREALYNEQFF.

This clonotype appeared many times. The chain links TRBV20-1 to TRBJ1-5; maybe TRBD1 (6 bases). The V and J ends lost 5 bases and 2 bases respectively, with 13 bases between them. The CDR3 is 14 amino acids. Germline V gene sequence: CDR1 DFQATT, CDR2 SNEGSKA (reference sequence). The CDR3 loop is CSAGGAGGNQPQHF. Here the CDR3 DNA reads TGCAGTGCTGGGGGTGCAGGGGGCAATCAGCCCCAGCATTTT.

Turning to this clonotype: This may stem from a read error, because a much larger clone lies one nucleotide away. This CDR3 is missing its conserved last phenylalanine or tryptophan, likely due to a read error. The rearrangement uses TRBV5-6 and TRBJ1-6; D ambiguous. Trimming cost V 2 bases and J 9 bases, with 12 bases left between them. Germline V lookup: CDR1 SGHDT, CDR2 YYEEEE. The CDR3 length is 14 residues. The chain's CDR3 is CASSFTGMGSPLHL. The DNA of the CDR3 is TGTGCCAGCAGCTTTACCGGAATGGGTTCACCCCTCCACCTT.

The chain joins TRBV29-1 to TRBJ2-3; 7 positions match TRBD2. The CDR3 length is 14 residues. The germline V gene encodes CDR1 SQVTM and CDR2 ANQGSEA. V lost 4 bases to trimming and J lost 4 bases; unmatched junction nucleotides: 8. CDR3 protein: CSVAALAEADTQYF. The CDR3 nucleotides read TGCAGCGTTGCTGCGCTAGCGGAAGCAGATACGCAGTATTTT.

This clonotype was seen ten or more times. The V call is TRBV4-1, the J call TRBJ2-2; D remains ambiguous. The CDR3 consists of 16 residues. Germline CDR1 reads MGHRA; CDR2 reads YSYEKL. V was clipped by 4 bases and J by 0 bases, with 12 bases between them. CDR3 region: CASSPSPTANTGELFF. Written as DNA, the CDR3 is TGCGCCAGCAGCCCAAGCCCGACGGCGAACACCGGGGAGCTGTTTTTT.

This clonotype was found a few times. This chain joins TRBV7-2 and TRBJ2-3; the match to TRBD2 covers 7 bases. The CDR3 is 12 residues long. Trimming cost V 0 bases and J 10 bases; bases outside gene matches: 1. Germline values: CDR1 SGHTA, CDR2 FQGNSA. CDR3 nucleotides: TGTGCCAGCAGCTTAGCTACTAGCGCGCAGTATTTT. Translation gives CASSLATSAQYF.